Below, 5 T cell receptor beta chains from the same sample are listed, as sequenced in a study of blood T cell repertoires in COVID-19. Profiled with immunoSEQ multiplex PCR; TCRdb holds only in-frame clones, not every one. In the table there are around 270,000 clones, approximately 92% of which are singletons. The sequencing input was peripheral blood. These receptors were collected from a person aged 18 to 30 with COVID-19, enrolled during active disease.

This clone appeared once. The CDR3 nucleotides are TGTGCCAGCAGCCGAGACACAGGGGGCCTCACAGATACGCAGTATTTT. The encoded protein is CASSRDTGGLTDTQYF. The rearrangement joins TRBV14 to TRBJ2-3; 9 nucleotides match TRBD1. The CDR3 extends over 16 amino acids. Trimming cost V 4 bases and J 2 bases; bases outside gene matches: 7. The V gene's germline CDR1 is SGHDN and CDR2 FVKESK. Full variable domain (remainder filled in from reference TRBV14 and TRBJ2-3): EAGVTQFPSHSVIEKGQTVTLRCDPISGHDNLYWYRRVMGKEIKFLLHFVKESKQDESGMPNNRFLAERTGGTYSTLKVQPAELEDSGVYFCASSRDTGGLTDTQYFGPGTRLTVL.

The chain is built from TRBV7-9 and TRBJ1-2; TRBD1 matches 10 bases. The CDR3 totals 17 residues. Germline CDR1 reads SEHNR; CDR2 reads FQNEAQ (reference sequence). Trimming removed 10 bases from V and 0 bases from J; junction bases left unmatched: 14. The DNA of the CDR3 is TGTGCCATCGAGGACCGGGACAGGGGTCGAGCTAACTATGGCTACACCTTC. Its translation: CAIEDRDRGRANYGYTF.

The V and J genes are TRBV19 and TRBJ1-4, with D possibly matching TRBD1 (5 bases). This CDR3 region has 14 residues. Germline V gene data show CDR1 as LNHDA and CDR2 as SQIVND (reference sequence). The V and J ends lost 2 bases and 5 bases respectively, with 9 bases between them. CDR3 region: CASSIQGVNEKLFF. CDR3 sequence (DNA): TGTGCCAGTAGTATACAGGGCGTCAATGAAAAACTGTTTTTT.

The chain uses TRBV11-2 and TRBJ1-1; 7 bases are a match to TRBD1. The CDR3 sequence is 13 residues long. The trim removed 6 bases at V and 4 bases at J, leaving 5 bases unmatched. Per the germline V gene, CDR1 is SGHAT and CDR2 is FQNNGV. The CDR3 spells CASRPTGATEAFF. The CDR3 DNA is TGTGCCAGCAGACCTACAGGGGCCACTGAAGCTTTCTTT.

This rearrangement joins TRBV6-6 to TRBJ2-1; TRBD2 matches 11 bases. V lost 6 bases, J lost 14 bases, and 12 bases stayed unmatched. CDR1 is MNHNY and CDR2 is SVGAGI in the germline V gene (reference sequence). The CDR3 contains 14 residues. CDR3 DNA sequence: TGTGCCAGCAGAACACCCGAACTAGCGGGAGACGAGTTCTTC. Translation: CASRTPELAGDEFF.